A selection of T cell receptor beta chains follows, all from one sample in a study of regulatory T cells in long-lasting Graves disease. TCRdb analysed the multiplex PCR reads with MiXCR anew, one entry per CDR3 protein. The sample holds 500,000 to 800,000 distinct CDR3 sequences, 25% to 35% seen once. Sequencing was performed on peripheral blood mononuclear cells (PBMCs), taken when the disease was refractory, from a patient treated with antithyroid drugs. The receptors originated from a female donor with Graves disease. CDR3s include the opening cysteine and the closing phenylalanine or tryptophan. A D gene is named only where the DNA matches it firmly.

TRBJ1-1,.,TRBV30,CAWSVQVGTEAFF
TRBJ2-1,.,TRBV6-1,CASSGTTWREQFF
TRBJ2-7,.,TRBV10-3,CAISASGTRYEQYF
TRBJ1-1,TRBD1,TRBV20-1,CSAIQGVVTEAFF
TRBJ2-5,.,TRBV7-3,CASSAYIQETQYF
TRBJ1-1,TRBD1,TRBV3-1,CASSQARGLGTEAFF
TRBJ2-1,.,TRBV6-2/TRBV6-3,CASSPADEQFF
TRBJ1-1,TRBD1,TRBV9,CASSTGQGVTEAFF
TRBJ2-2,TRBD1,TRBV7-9,CASSARDRANTGELFF
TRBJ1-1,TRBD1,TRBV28,CASSQGQGMGEAFF
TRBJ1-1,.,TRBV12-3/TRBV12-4,CASQKAVVGFTEASF
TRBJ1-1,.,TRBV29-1,CSVAPRGVNTEAFF
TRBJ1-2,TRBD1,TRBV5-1,CASSPMGTAYGYTF
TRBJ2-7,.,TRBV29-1,CSVVEDTYEQYF
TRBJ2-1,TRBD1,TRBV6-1,CASSAHWGQGNNEQFF
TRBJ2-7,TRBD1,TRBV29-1,CSVVGGRSYEQYF
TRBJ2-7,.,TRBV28,CASSLDSLYEQYF
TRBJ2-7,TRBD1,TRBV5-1,CASSLGQGISYEQYF
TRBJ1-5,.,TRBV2,CASSEGVVHRQPQHF
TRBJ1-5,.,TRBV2,CASSAGGPEVQHF
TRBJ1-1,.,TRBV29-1,CSVPGLAEAFF
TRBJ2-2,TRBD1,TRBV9,CASSGGQVMIGELFF
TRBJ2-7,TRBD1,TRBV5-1,CASSTYMSGQGDEQYF
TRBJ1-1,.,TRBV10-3,CAISVSSSTEAFF
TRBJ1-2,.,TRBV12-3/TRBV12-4,CASSQRDRGNYGYTF
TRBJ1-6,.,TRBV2,CASSPRESNSPLHF
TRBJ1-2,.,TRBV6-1,CASSLEADLYGYTF
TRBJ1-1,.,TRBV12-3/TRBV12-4,CASTNVWNTEAFF
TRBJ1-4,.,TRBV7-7,CASSPCEGKGWMATEKLFF
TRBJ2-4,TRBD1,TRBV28,CASRPGDRGIIQYF
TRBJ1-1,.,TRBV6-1,CASRRTAGTEAFF
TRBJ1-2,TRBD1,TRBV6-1,CASRLYRGPNYGYTF
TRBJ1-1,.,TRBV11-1,CASSLATATEAFF
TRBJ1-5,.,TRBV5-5,CASSLAEEGRESARHF
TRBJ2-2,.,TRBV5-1,CASSLAADRAGELFF
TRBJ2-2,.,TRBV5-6,CASSFGGAGSTGELFF
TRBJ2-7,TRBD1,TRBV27,CASSPVGTGGVGYEQYF
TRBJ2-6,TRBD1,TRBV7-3,CASRHAPSAGQGVSGANVLTF
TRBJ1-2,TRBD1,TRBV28,CASSPTGVNNYGYTF
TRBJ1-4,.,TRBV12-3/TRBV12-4,CASSLLKGEKLFF
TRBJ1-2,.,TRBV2,CATPDRPTNYGYTF
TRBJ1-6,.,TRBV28,CASSTIGGGVVNSPLHF
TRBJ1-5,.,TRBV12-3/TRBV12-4,CASSLYQVNQPQHF
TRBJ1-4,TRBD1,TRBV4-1,CASSRNPGQSNEKLFF
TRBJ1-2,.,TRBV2,CASSWAKEAGYTF
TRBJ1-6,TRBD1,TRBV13,CASSEYRGGSPLHF
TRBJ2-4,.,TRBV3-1,CASSLVPRDIQYF
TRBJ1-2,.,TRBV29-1,CSVERGIYGYTF
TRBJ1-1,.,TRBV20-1,CSARASNTEAFF
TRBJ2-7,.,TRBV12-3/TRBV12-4,CASSTSGPGGNEQYF
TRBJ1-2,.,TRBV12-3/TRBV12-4,CASSSDTNYGYTF
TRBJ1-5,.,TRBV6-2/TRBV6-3,CATKDTYSNQPQHF
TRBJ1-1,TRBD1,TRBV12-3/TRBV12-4,CASRFNRGTEAFF
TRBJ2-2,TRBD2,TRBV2,CASSAPGLAGGRGELFF
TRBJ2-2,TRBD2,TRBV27,CASSFRQTSGRTGELFF
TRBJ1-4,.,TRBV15,CATSRERGGGDEKLFF
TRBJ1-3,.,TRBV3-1,CASSQDKGRRNTIYF
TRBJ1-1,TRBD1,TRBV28,CASRIPGQGVEAFF
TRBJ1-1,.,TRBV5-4,CASSGAPEMNTEAFF